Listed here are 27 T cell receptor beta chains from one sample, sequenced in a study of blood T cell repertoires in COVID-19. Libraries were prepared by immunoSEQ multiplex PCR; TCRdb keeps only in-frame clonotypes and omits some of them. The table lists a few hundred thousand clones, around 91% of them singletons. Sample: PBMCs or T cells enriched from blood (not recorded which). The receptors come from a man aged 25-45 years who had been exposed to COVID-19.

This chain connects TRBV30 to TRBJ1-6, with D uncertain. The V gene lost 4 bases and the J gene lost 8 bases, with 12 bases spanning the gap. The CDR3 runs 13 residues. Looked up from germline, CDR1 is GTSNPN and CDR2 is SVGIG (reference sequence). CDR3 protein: CAWTPGEYSPLHF. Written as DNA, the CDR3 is TGTGCCTGGACCCCCGGAGAGTATTCACCCCTCCACTTT.

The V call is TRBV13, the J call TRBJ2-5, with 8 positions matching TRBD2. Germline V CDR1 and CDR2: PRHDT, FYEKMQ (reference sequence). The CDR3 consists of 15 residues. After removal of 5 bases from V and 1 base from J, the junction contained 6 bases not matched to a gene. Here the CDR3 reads CASSAGGPPQETQYF. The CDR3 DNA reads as TGTGCCAGCAGCGCGGGGGGCCCCCCCCAAGAGACCCAGTACTTC.

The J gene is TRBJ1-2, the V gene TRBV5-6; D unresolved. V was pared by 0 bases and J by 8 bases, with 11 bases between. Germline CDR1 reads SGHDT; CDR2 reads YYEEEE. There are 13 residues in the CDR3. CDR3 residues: CASSLGARGGYTF. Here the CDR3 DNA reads TGTGCCAGCAGCTTGGGTGCCAGAGGGGGCTACACCTTC.

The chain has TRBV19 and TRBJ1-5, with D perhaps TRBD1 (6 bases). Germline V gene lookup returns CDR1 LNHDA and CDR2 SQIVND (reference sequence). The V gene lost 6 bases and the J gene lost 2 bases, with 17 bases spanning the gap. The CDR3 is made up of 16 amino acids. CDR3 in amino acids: CASRHRGRGGNQPQHF. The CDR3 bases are TGTGCCAGTAGACACCGGGGGCGGGGGGGCAATCAGCCCCAGCATTTT.

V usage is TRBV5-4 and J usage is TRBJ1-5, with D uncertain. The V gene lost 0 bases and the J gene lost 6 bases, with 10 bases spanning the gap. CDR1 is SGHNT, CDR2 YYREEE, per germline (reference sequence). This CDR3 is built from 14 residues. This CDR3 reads CASSLDGVVQPQHF. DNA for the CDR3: TGTGCCAGCAGCTTGGACGGGGTGGTTCAGCCCCAGCATTTT.

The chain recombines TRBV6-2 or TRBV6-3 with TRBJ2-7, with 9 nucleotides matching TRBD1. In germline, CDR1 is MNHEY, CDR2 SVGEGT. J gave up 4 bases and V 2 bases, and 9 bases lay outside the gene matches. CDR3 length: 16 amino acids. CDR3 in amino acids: CASSYDPGQGFYEQYF. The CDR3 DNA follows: TGTGCCAGCAGTTACGACCCGGGACAGGGTTTTTACGAGCAGTACTTC.

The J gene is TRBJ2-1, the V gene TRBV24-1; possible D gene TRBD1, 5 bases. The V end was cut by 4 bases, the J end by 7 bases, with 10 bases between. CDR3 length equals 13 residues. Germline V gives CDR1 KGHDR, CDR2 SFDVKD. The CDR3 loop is CATSDSRVNEQFF. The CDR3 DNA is TGTGCCACCAGTGACTCCAGGGTGAATGAGCAGTTCTTC.

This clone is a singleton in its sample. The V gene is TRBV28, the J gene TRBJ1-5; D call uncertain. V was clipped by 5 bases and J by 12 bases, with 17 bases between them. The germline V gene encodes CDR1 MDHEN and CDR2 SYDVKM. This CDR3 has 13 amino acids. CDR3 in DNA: TGTGCCAGCAGTCCAGGCCTCCCCGAAATCCAGCATTTT. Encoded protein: CASSPGLPEIQHF.

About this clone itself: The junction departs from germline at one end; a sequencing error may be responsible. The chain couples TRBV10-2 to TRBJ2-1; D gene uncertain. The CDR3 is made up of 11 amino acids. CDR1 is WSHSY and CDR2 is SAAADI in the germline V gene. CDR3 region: CASSESTAQVF. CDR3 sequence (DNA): TGCGCCAGCAGTGAGAGTACCGCGCAGGTCTTC.

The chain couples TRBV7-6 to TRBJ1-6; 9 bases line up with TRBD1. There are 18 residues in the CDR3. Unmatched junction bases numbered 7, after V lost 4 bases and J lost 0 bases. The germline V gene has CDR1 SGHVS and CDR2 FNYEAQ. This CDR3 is CASSYTTGGSSYNSPLHF. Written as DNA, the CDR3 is TGTGCCAGCAGCTATACGACAGGGGGAAGCTCCTATAATTCACCCCTCCACTTT.

The CDR3 loop reads CASRIKGGGAAEQYF. The DNA of the CDR3 is TGTGCCAGCAGAATAAAGGGCGGGGGGGCAGCCGAGCAGTACTTC. This chain uses TRBV7-2 with TRBJ2-7, with 9 bases that match TRBD2. This CDR3 spans 15 amino acids. Germline CDR1 and CDR2: SGHTA and FQGNSA. V shed 6 bases and J 6 bases; nucleotides not matched to a gene: 12. Using reference TRBV7-2 and TRBJ2-7 for the parts outside the CDR3, the full variable domain is GAGVSQSPSNKVTEKGKDVELRCDPISGHTALYWYRQSLGQGLEFLIYFQGNSAPDKSGLPSDRFSAERTGGSVSTLTIQRTQQEDSAVYLCASRIKGGGAAEQYFGPGTRLTVT.

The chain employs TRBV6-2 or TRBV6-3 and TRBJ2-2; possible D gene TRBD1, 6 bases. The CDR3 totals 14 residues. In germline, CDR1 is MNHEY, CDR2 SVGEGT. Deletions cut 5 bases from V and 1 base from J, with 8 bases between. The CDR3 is CASSTGKNTGELFF. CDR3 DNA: TGTGCCAGCAGTACAGGGAAGAACACCGGGGAGCTGTTTTTT.

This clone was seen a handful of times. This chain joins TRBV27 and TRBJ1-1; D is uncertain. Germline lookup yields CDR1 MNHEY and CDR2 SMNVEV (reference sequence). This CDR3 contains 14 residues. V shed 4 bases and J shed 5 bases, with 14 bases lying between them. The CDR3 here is CASSWKGSVTEAFF. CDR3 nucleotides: TGTGCCAGCAGTTGGAAAGGGAGTGTGACTGAAGCTTTCTTT.

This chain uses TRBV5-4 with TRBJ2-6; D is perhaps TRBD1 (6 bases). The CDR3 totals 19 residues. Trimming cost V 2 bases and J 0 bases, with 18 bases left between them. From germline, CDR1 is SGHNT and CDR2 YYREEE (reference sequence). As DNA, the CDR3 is TGTGCCAGCAGCTTTCCCCAAGGGGGTACGAACTCTGGGGCCAACGTCCTGACTTTC. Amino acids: CASSFPQGGTNSGANVLTF.

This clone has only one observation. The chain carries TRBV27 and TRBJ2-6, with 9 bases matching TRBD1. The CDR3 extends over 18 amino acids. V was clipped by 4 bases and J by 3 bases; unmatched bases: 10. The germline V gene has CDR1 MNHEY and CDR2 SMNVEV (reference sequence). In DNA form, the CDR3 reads TGTGCCAGCAGTTCATTGGGACAGGGTCCTTTTGGGGCCAACGTCCTGACTTTC. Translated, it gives CASSSLGQGPFGANVLTF.

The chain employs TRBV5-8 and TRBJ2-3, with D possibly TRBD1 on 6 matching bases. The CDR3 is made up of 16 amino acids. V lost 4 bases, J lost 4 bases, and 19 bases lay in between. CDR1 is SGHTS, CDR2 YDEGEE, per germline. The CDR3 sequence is CASSPRQGRRADTQYF. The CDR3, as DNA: TGTGCCAGCAGCCCACGTCAGGGGCGAAGGGCAGATACGCAGTATTTT.

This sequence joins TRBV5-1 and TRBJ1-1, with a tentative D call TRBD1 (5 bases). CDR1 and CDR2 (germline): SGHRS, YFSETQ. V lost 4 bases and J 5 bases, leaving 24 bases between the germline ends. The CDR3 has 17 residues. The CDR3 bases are TGCGCCAGCAGCAGGGGCCTATCAGGGTGGGCTGGGACTGAAGCTTTCTTT. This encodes CASSRGLSGWAGTEAFF.

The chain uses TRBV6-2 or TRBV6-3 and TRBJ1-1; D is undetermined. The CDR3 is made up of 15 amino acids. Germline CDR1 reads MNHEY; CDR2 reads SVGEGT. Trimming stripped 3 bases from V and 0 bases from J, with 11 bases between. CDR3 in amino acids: CASSYRAYMNTEAFF. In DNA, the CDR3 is TGTGCCAGCAGTTATCGTGCATACATGAACACTGAAGCTTTCTTT.

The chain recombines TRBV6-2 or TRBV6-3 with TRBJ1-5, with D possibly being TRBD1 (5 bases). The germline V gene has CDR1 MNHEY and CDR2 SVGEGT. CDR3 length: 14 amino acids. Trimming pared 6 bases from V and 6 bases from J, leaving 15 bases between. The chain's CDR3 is CASSADSLLQPQHF. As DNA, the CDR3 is TGTGCCAGCAGCGCCGACAGCCTCCTTCAGCCCCAGCATTTT.

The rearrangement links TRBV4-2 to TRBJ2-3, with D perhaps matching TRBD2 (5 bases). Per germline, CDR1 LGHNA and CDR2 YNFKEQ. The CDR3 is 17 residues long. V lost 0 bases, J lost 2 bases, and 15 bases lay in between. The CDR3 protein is CASSQESSASTTDTQYF. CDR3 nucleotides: TGTGCCAGCAGCCAAGAGTCGTCGGCTAGCACCACAGATACGCAGTATTTT.

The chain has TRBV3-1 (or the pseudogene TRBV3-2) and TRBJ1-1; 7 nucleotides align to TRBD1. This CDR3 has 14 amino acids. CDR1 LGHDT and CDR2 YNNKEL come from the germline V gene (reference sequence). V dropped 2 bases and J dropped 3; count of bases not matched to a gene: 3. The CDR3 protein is CASSQPDRDTEAFF. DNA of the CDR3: TGTGCCAGCAGCCAACCTGACAGGGACACTGAAGCTTTCTTT.

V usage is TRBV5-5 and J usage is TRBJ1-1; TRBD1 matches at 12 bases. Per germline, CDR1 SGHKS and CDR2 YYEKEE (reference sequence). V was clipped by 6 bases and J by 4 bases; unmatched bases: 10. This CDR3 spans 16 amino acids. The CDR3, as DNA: TGTGCCAGCAACTCCGGGACAGGGGGCCTTGGCACTGAAGCTTTCTTT. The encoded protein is CASNSGTGGLGTEAFF.

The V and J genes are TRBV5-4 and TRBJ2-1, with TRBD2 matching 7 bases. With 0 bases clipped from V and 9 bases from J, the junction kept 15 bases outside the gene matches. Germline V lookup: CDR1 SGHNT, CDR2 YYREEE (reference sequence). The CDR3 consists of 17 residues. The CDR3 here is CASSLDARPGGDGEQFF. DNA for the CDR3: TGTGCCAGCAGCTTGGATGCAAGACCGGGGGGTGACGGTGAGCAGTTCTTC.

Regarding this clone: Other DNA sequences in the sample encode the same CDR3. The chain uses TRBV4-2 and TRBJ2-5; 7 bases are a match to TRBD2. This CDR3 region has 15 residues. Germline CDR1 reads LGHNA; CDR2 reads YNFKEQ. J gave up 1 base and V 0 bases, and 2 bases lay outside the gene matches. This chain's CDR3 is CASSQDRGGQETQYF. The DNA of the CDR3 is TGTGCCAGCAGCCAAGATCGCGGGGGCCAAGAGACCCAGTACTTC.

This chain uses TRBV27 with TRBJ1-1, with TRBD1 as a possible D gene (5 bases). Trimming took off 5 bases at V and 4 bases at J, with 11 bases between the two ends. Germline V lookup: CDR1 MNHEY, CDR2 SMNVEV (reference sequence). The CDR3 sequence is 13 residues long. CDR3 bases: TGTGCCAGCAGTGCAGGGTCGGGCACTGAAGCTTTCTTT. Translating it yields CASSAGSGTEAFF.

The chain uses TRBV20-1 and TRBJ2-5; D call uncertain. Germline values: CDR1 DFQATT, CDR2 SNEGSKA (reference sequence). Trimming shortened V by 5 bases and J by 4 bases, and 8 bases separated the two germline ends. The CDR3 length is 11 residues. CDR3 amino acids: CSAPGGETQYF. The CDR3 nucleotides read TGCAGTGCTCCTGGCGGAGAGACCCAGTACTTC.

The CDR3: CASSPDRNQPQHF. CDR3 bases: TGCGCCAGCAGCCCGGACAGGAATCAGCCCCAGCATTTT. The rearrangement joins TRBV5-1 to TRBJ1-5; 7 bases align to TRBD1. V was clipped by 4 bases and J by 4 bases; unmatched bases: 2. Germline assignment: CDR1 SGHRS and CDR2 YFSETQ. The CDR3 has 13 residues.